The 23 T cell receptor beta chains listed next were all sequenced from one sample in a study of Tregs in tolerant kidney transplant recipients. Related graft donors supplied nonmyeloablative bone marrow transplants, and mixed chimerism was transient. The assay was immunoSEQ multiplex PCR, and TCRdb's table has in-frame clones only and misses some. The data show approximately 82,000 clones, approximately 94% seen once. Specimen: CD4+ T cells from blood (PBMCs), collected 12 months after the transplant. The receptors were sampled from a human patient who received a combined kidney and bone marrow transplant. Some T cells may be provided by the graft donor.

The rearrangement joins TRBV9 to TRBJ2-1, with a possible D match to TRBD1 (5 bases). Germline V gene data show CDR1 as SGDLS and CDR2 as YYNGEE. The CDR3 consists of 14 residues. V lost 0 bases, J lost 3 bases, and 7 bases lay in between. Here the CDR3 DNA reads TGTGCCAGCAGCGTAGTAGACAGCTACAATGAGCAGTTCTTC. Translated: CASSVVDSYNEQFF.

CDR3 in DNA: TGTGCCAGCAGCCAAGCCGGGTCTTCAGTCTACAATGAGCAGTTCTTC. It specifies CASSQAGSSVYNEQFF. The V call is TRBV14, the J call TRBJ2-1; D gene unclear. The CDR3 is 16 residues long. Germline V CDR1 and CDR2: SGHDN, FVKESK. Trimming removed 1 base at V and 3 bases at J, with 13 bases between. Complete variable domain (other parts from reference TRBV14 and TRBJ2-1): EAGVTQFPSHSVIEKGQTVTLRCDPISGHDNLYWYRRVMGKEIKFLLHFVKESKQDESGMPNNRFLAERTGGTYSTLKVQPAELEDSGVYFCASSQAGSSVYNEQFFGPGTRLTVL.

The rearrangement links TRBV5-6 to TRBJ2-7; 9 bases are shared with TRBD1. There are 14 residues in the CDR3. Germline lookup yields CDR1 SGHDT and CDR2 YYEEEE. V lost 3 bases to trimming and J lost 7 bases; unmatched junction nucleotides: 8. The CDR3 region has the DNA TGTGCCAGCAGCTCACTTCGGACAGGGGAAGAGCAGTACTTC. It is translated as CASSSLRTGEEQYF.

This chain links TRBV7-6 with TRBJ2-1; TRBD2 matches 14 bases. Trimming cost V 1 base and J 4 bases; bases outside gene matches: 12. From germline, CDR1 is SGHVS and CDR2 FNYEAQ. The CDR3 covers 20 residues. CDR3 sequence reads: CASSLGVGTSGSRVYNEQFF. The CDR3 coding sequence is TGTGCCAGCAGCTTAGGTGTTGGGACTAGCGGGAGTAGGGTATACAATGAGCAGTTCTTC.

This clone is labeled medium-sized. The rearrangement joins TRBV7-9 to TRBJ2-2, with 9 nucleotides matching TRBD2. With V trimmed by 5 bases and J by 3 bases, 4 bases remained unmatched. CDR1 and CDR2 from the germline V gene are SEHNR and FQNEAQ (reference sequence). This CDR3 region has 15 residues. The CDR3 DNA sequence: TGTGCCAGCAGCCCTCAGCGGGGGGACACCGGGGAGCTGTTTTTT. Translated: CASSPQRGDTGELFF.

The chain is built from TRBV18 and TRBJ1-1, with 7 positions matching TRBD1. With 2 bases clipped from V and 5 bases from J, the junction kept 5 bases outside the gene matches. CDR1 and CDR2 (germline): KGHSH, LQKENI. This CDR3 has 14 residues. The CDR3 nucleotides are TGTGCCAGCTCACCAAAGGGGGCAAATACTGAAGCTTTCTTT. Translating gives CASSPKGANTEAFF.

The rearrangement joins TRBV4-1 to TRBJ2-1; 8 positions agree with TRBD2. The CDR3 runs to 17 residues. Germline CDR1 is MGHRA and CDR2 is YSYEKL. J gave up 5 bases and V 3 bases, and 12 bases lay outside the gene matches. CDR3 protein: CASSHVTSGLGDNEQFF. The CDR3 nucleotides are TGCGCCAGCAGCCATGTAACTAGCGGCCTTGGGGACAATGAGCAGTTCTTC.

This chain joins TRBV7-3 and TRBJ2-5, with 8 positions matching TRBD2. The junction had 4 bases not matched to a gene; V was cut back by 5 bases and J by 2 bases. The CDR3 sequence is 14 residues long. Per germline, CDR1 SGHTA and CDR2 FQGTGA. The CDR3 region is CASSPAGVQETQYF. The CDR3 bases are TGTGCCAGCAGCCCAGCGGGGGTACAAGAGACCCAGTACTTC.

J is TRBJ1-2 and V is TRBV10-3, with TRBD1 matching 10 bases. The CDR3 extends over 12 amino acids. V lost 2 bases, J lost 14 bases, and 5 bases stayed unmatched. CDR1 and CDR2 from the germline V gene are ENHRY and SYGVKD. In nucleotides, the CDR3 is TGTGCCATCAGTGAGCCGGACAGGGGGAGGACCTTC. Translating it yields CAISEPDRGRTF.

In this sample, this clone turned up once. This chain connects TRBV7-2 to TRBJ2-3; the D gene is possibly TRBD2 (5 bases). The CDR3 extends over 16 amino acids. Germline V gene data show CDR1 as SGHTA and CDR2 as FQGNSA. V gave up 2 bases and J gave up 0 bases, with 12 bases separating them. CDR3 in amino acids: CASSLWRASSTDTQYF. CDR3 bases: TGTGCCAGCAGCTTATGGCGGGCTTCTAGCACAGATACGCAGTATTTT.

V gene TRBV19 combines with J gene TRBJ2-1; perhaps TRBD1 as D (6 bases). CDR1 and CDR2 from the germline V gene are LNHDA and SQIVND (reference sequence). The CDR3 contains 15 residues. V shed 1 base and J shed 2 bases, with 9 bases lying between them. Here the CDR3 DNA reads TGTGCCAGTAGTATAGCCCGGGACACCTACAATGAGCAGTTCTTC. As protein: CASSIARDTYNEQFF.

This chain uses TRBV14 with TRBJ2-2; no definite D call. This CDR3 region has 13 residues. Trimming removed 3 bases from V and 7 bases from J, with 9 bases in between. Per germline, CDR1 SGHDN and CDR2 FVKESK. In DNA form, the CDR3 reads TGTGCCAGCAGCCAGTCATCCTACGGGGAGCTGTTTTTT. Amino acid sequence: CASSQSSYGELFF.

The V gene is TRBV7-3, the J gene TRBJ2-7, with TRBD1 as a possible D gene (6 bases). The CDR3 extends over 14 amino acids. V lost 4 bases to trimming and J lost 6 bases, with 16 bases between them. Germline values: CDR1 SGHTA, CDR2 FQGTGA. The DNA of the CDR3 is TGTGCCAGCAGCTCCCAGGACAGCCTTGGCGAGCAGTACTTC. Protein: CASSSQDSLGEQYF.

This chain joins TRBV7-3 and TRBJ2-3; the D is unclear. Trimming removed 0 bases from V and 1 base from J, with 11 bases in between. Looked up from germline, CDR1 is SGHTA and CDR2 is FQGTGA. The CDR3 loop spans 16 amino acids. The CDR3 region is CASSLTTTLGTDTQYF. The CDR3, as DNA: TGTGCCAGCAGCTTAACGACAACGTTGGGCACAGATACGCAGTATTTT. The whole variable domain, remainder taken from reference TRBV7-3 and TRBJ2-3, is GAGVSQTPSNKVTEKGKYVELRCDPISGHTALYWYRQSLGQGPEFLIYFQGTGAADDSGLPNDRFFAVRPEGSVSTLKIQRTERGDSAVYLCASSLTTTLGTDTQYFGPGTRLTVL.

This sequence joins TRBV11-3 and TRBJ2-6, with D perhaps TRBD1 (5 bases). V was clipped by 7 bases and J by 0 bases, with 19 bases between them. The CDR3 totals 18 residues. Germline loops: CDR1 SGHNT, CDR2 YENEEA. The chain's CDR3 is CASKPSRDLLSGANVLTF. The CDR3 nucleotides are TGTGCCAGCAAACCCTCCAGGGATCTCCTCTCTGGGGCCAACGTCCTGACTTTC.

The chain has TRBV11-2 and TRBJ2-7; D might be TRBD2 (6 bases). Trimming left V 3 bases short and J 1 base short, with 13 bases between. The germline gives CDR1 SGHAT, CDR2 FQNNGV. This CDR3 spans 15 amino acids. CDR3 DNA sequence: TGTGCCAGCAGCTTCATCCCCGCGGGGTCCTACGAGCAGTACTTC. The encoded protein is CASSFIPAGSYEQYF.

The sample holds one count of this clone. The chain joins TRBV7-2 to TRBJ1-5; a possible D gene is TRBD1 (5 bases). Germline CDR1 is SGHTA and CDR2 is FQGNSA. The length of the CDR3 is 14 residues. Trimming removed 5 bases at V and 4 bases at J, with 12 bases between. The CDR3 loop is CASSVTPGNQPQHF. CDR3 nucleotides: TGTGCCAGCAGCGTCACCCCAGGGAATCAGCCCCAGCATTTT.

The chain uses TRBV15 and TRBJ2-1, with 15 bases fitting TRBD2. The CDR3 is 16 residues long. Germline lookup yields CDR1 LNHNV and CDR2 YYDKDF (reference sequence). The V segment lost 3 bases and the J segment 7 bases; nucleotides outside the gene matches: 4. CDR3 protein: CATSRIGLAGGNEQFF. The CDR3, as DNA: TGTGCCACCAGCAGGATAGGACTAGCGGGGGGGAATGAGCAGTTCTTC.

J is TRBJ2-7 and V is TRBV7-2; 8 bases map to TRBD2. Germline CDR1 SGHTA, CDR2 FQGNSA. V trimming: 2 bases; J trimming: 5 bases; junction bases outside the gene matches: 5. CDR3 length: 14 amino acids. This CDR3 reads CASSLKAGDHEQYF. DNA of the CDR3: TGTGCCAGCAGCTTAAAAGCGGGGGATCACGAGCAGTACTTC.

The chain joins TRBV5-4 to TRBJ2-7, with 13 nucleotides matching TRBD2. From germline, CDR1 is SGHNT and CDR2 YYREEE (reference sequence). This CDR3 has 15 amino acids. Trimming took 4 bases from V and 4 from J; bases not matched to a gene: 5. The CDR3 loop is CASSLGTSGVYEQYF. The CDR3 nucleotides are TGTGCCAGCAGCCTGGGGACTAGCGGGGTTTACGAGCAGTACTTC.

This clone was counted a single time. The chain is built from TRBV5-6 and TRBJ1-2; possible D gene TRBD1, 5 bases. This CDR3 comprises 15 residues. CDR1 and CDR2 from the germline V gene are SGHDT and YYEEEE. V lost 3 bases, J lost 4 bases, and 16 bases lay in between. The CDR3 is CASSSPFRGIYGYTF. As DNA, the CDR3 is TGTGCCAGCAGCTCCCCTTTTCGGGGGATCTATGGCTACACCTTC.

This clone was seen a single time. The CDR3 DNA follows: TGTGCCAGCAGCGTAAATCCCGGCGAGGACAAGCAGTTCTTC. Translating gives CASSVNPGEDKQFF. The chain uses TRBV9 and TRBJ2-1, with a weak D call TRBD1 (5 bases). V dropped 1 base and J dropped 11 bases, with 16 bases sitting between them. Germline V gene lookup returns CDR1 SGDLS and CDR2 YYNGEE. The CDR3 sequence is 14 residues long.

This clone occurred once. The chain couples TRBV19 to TRBJ2-7; D is unclear. Germline loops: CDR1 LNHDA, CDR2 SQIVND (reference sequence). Trimming took off 5 bases at V and 0 bases at J, with 8 bases between the two ends. The CDR3 runs to 13 residues. Here the CDR3 reads CASSQTYSYEQYF. DNA for the CDR3: TGTGCCAGTAGTCAGACATACTCCTACGAGCAGTACTTC.